These 20 T cell receptor beta chains originate from one sample sequenced in a study of radiation and T cells in renal cell carcinoma. Documented time point: blood 4 weeks post-SBRT, at nephrectomy. Treatment here: 15 Gy SBRT to primary tumor, nephrectomy 4 weeks later. The protocol was immunoSEQ multiplex PCR, while the TCRdb copy is restricted to in-frame clones and leaves out a portion. This table has around 170,000 clones, 88% appearing once. This specimen consisted of blood, obtained from a patient whose treatment included radiotherapy and nephrectomy. The receptors originated from a woman aged 45 to 65 with renal cell carcinoma.

This clone was seen only a few times. This chain connects TRBV6-5 to TRBJ1-2; weak D call: TRBD1 (6 bases). Germline-derived CDR1 and CDR2 are MNHEY and SVGAGI. V was clipped by 5 bases and J by 4 bases, with 17 bases between them. This CDR3 region has 15 residues. As DNA, the CDR3 is TGTGCCAGCAGTGGTGACCGGGACATCGTCTATGGCTACACCTTC. It codes for CASSGDRDIVYGYTF.

The CDR3 region has the DNA TGTGCCAGCAGCTTAGATACAGGGCAAGAGACCCAGTACTTC. Amino acid sequence: CASSLDTGQETQYF. The rearrangement joins TRBV7-2 to TRBJ2-5, with D maybe TRBD1 (6 bases). Trimming shortened V by 1 base and J by 2 bases, and 8 bases separated the two germline ends. Looked up from germline, CDR1 is SGHTA and CDR2 is FQGNSA. CDR3 length equals 14 residues.

The CDR3 coding sequence is TGTGCCAGCTCACCCGGAACGGCTAATTCACCCCTCCACTTT. Residues: CASSPGTANSPLHF. This sequence joins TRBV18 and TRBJ1-6; D gene unclear. This CDR3 has 14 amino acids. V was cut by 3 bases and J by 6 bases, with 9 bases left in between. Germline V gives CDR1 KGHSH, CDR2 LQKENI.

This chain connects TRBV4-1 to TRBJ1-4; unclear D gene. V lost 5 bases to trimming and J lost 8 bases, with 12 bases between them. The germline V gene encodes CDR1 MGHRA and CDR2 YSYEKL. This CDR3 is built from 13 residues. This CDR3 reads CASSSGTVEKLFF. DNA for the CDR3: TGCGCCAGCAGCTCGGGAACTGTGGAAAAACTGTTTTTT.

This sequence joins TRBV2 and TRBJ1-5; D gene unclear. CDR3 length equals 14 residues. V lost 7 bases and J 0 bases, leaving 10 bases between the germline ends. The germline V gene encodes CDR1 SNHLY and CDR2 FYNNEI. CDR3 nucleotide sequence: TGTGCCAGCACGCGGGAATATAGCAATCAGCCCCAGCATTTT. It yields the protein CASTREYSNQPQHF.

This clone was seen a few times. The rearrangement uses TRBV29-1 and TRBJ2-5; TRBD2 agrees at 9 bases. From germline, CDR1 is SQVTM and CDR2 ANQGSEA. After removal of 7 bases from V and 3 bases from J, the junction contained 6 bases not matched to a gene. The CDR3 totals 13 residues. The CDR3 nucleotides are TGCAGCGCCTCCGTAGCGGGGGAAGAGACCCAGTACTTC. This encodes CSASVAGEETQYF.

The chain is built from TRBV5-1 and TRBJ2-1; D gene ambiguous. CDR1 SGHRS and CDR2 YFSETQ come from the germline V gene. The CDR3 runs to 16 residues. The ends were cut back, 0 bases at V and 10 bases at J, with 20 bases in the middle. CDR3 DNA: TGCGCCAGCAGCTTGGCCGGGTCCCCGCTGTTGGAGGAGCAGTTCTTC. Residues: CASSLAGSPLLEEQFF.

The chain has TRBV10-3 and TRBJ2-3; 7 nucleotides match TRBD1. This CDR3 is built from 14 residues. Germline CDR1 ENHRY, CDR2 SYGVKD. V lost 4 bases and J lost 2; bases outside the gene matches: 3. This CDR3 reads CAISGQGYTDTQYF. The CDR3 DNA reads as TGTGCCATCAGTGGACAGGGATACACAGATACGCAGTATTTT.

The rearrangement links TRBV29-1 to TRBJ1-1; D is perhaps TRBD1 (5 bases). V was cut by 1 base and J by 4 bases, with 13 bases left in between. The CDR3 consists of 14 residues. Per the germline V gene, CDR1 is SQVTM and CDR2 is ANQGSEA. The CDR3 DNA follows: TGCAGCGTTGAAGTGCGGGGGTCCGTCACTGAAGCTTTCTTT. It codes for CSVEVRGSVTEAFF.

The V call is TRBV19, the J call TRBJ1-2; D perhaps matches TRBD1 (6 bases). The germline V gene has CDR1 LNHDA and CDR2 SQIVND (reference sequence). Trimming removed 3 bases from V and 4 bases from J, with 18 bases in between. The CDR3 has 16 residues. DNA for the CDR3: TGTGCCAGTAGTATTCACGAACCTGGACAGACCTATGGCTACACCTTC. It yields the protein CASSIHEPGQTYGYTF.

This chain's CDR3 is CASSIDRDSYNEQFF. The DNA of the CDR3 is TGTGCCAGTAGTATAGACCGGGACAGCTACAATGAGCAGTTCTTC. This rearrangement joins TRBV19 to TRBJ2-1, with TRBD1 matching over 7 bases. J gave up 3 bases and V 0 bases, and 2 bases lay outside the gene matches. The CDR3 sequence is 15 residues long. Germline CDR1 and CDR2: LNHDA and SQIVND (reference sequence).

The V call is TRBV19, the J call TRBJ1-5; perhaps TRBD1 as D (5 bases). Germline V CDR1 and CDR2: LNHDA, SQIVND (reference sequence). Deletions cut 3 bases from V and 13 bases from J, with 16 bases between. CDR3 length equals 13 residues. CDR3 coding DNA: TGTGCCAGTAGTATTGGGGCCGCCCGCGGGCAGCATTTT. It specifies CASSIGAARGQHF. Using reference TRBV19 and TRBJ1-5 for the parts outside the CDR3, the full variable domain is DGGITQSPKYLFRKEGQNVTLSCEQNLNHDAMYWYRQDPGQGLRLIYYSQIVNDFQKGDIAEGYSVSREKKESFPLTVTSAQKNPTAFYLCASSIGAARGQHFGDGTRLSIL.

This chain links TRBV6-5 with TRBJ2-5, with TRBD2 as a possible D gene (5 bases). Trimming stripped 1 base from V and 0 bases from J, with 6 bases between. The germline V gene encodes CDR1 MNHEY and CDR2 SVGAGI. The CDR3 length is 14 residues. DNA of the CDR3: TGTGCCAGCAGTTACTTTAGCGACCAAGAGACCCAGTACTTC. Its translation: CASSYFSDQETQYF.

The rearrangement uses TRBV30 and TRBJ2-2; maybe TRBD2 (5 bases). This CDR3 is 15 amino acids long. The germline V gene has CDR1 GTSNPN and CDR2 SVGIG (reference sequence). Trimming pared 4 bases from V and 0 bases from J, leaving 12 bases between. Here the CDR3 reads CAWKAGMSNTGELFF. The CDR3 bases are TGTGCCTGGAAAGCCGGGATGTCGAACACCGGGGAGCTGTTTTTT. The full variable domain, in which reference TRBV30 and TRBJ2-2 provide the parts outside the CDR3, is SQTIHQWPATLVQPVGSPLSLECTVEGTSNPNLYWYRQAAGRGLQLLFYSVGIGQISSEVPQNLSASRPQDRQFILSSKKLLLSDSGFYLCAWKAGMSNTGELFFGEGSRLTVL.

This rearrangement joins TRBV5-6 to TRBJ2-6; D is unresolved. Per germline, CDR1 SGHDT and CDR2 YYEEEE. The V gene lost 1 base and the J gene lost 4 bases, with 15 bases spanning the gap. The CDR3 runs to 17 residues. The CDR3: CASSLLVSTAGANVLTF. CDR3 bases: TGTGCCAGCAGCTTGTTAGTCTCCACAGCCGGGGCCAACGTCCTGACTTTC.

The J gene is TRBJ2-2, the V gene TRBV29-1; D gene ambiguous. Trimming took off 6 bases at V and 3 bases at J, with 5 bases between the two ends. Germline V gives CDR1 SQVTM, CDR2 ANQGSEA. The CDR3 is made up of 11 amino acids. This chain's CDR3 is CSVSDTGELFF. For the CDR3, the DNA is TGCAGCGTATCGGACACCGGGGAGCTGTTTTTT.

The chain carries TRBV7-9 and TRBJ2-7; D is uncertain. Germline V gene data show CDR1 as SEHNR and CDR2 as FQNEAQ (reference sequence). The CDR3 extends over 13 amino acids. The ends were cut back, 1 base at V and 7 bases at J, with 11 bases in the middle. The CDR3 spells CASSLVPLREQYF. CDR3 nucleotide sequence: TGTGCCAGCAGCTTAGTCCCCCTGAGGGAGCAGTACTTC.

Details on this clone: Compared with germline, one end of the junction differs, possibly owing to a read error. The rearrangement uses TRBV7-7 and TRBJ2-2; a weak D match, TRBD2 (6 bases). Germline V lookup: CDR1 SSHAT, CDR2 FNYEAQ (reference sequence). CDR3 length equals 14 residues. The CDR3 DNA is TGTGCTAGCAGCGGAGCGGGGAACACCGGGGAGCTGTTTTTT. Residues: CASSGAGNTGELFF.

The rearrangement joins TRBV7-2 to TRBJ1-2; TRBD1 aligns across 8 bases. The V segment lost 3 bases and the J segment 5 bases; nucleotides outside the gene matches: 8. CDR3 length equals 15 residues. The germline CDR1 and CDR2 sequences are SGHTA and FQGNSA. In nucleotides, the CDR3 is TGTGCCAGCAGCTTCCAGACAGGGGAGGGGTATGGCTACACCTTC. This translates into CASSFQTGEGYGYTF. Using reference TRBV7-2 and TRBJ1-2 for the parts outside the CDR3, the full variable domain is GAGVSQSPSNKVTEKGKDVELRCDPISGHTALYWYRQSLGQGLEFLIYFQGNSAPDKSGLPSDRFSAERTGGSVSTLTIQRTQQEDSAVYLCASSFQTGEGYGYTFGSGTRLTVV.

This clone has only one observation. The gene calls are TRBV5-4 and TRBJ1-3; D is ambiguous. V lost 0 bases to trimming and J lost 1 base, with 5 bases between them. The CDR3 is 14 residues long. The V gene's germline CDR1 is SGHNT and CDR2 YYREEE (reference sequence). In nucleotides, the CDR3 is TGTGCCAGCAGCTTGGGGGATTCTGGAAACACCATATATTTT. It codes for CASSLGDSGNTIYF. Filled out from reference TRBV5-4 and TRBJ1-3, the complete variable domain reads ETGVTQSPTHLIKTRGQQVTLRCSSQSGHNTVSWYQQALGQGPQFIFQYYREEENGRGNFPPRFSGLQFPNYSSELNVNALELDDSALYLCASSLGDSGNTIYFGEGSWLTVV.